This T cell receptor beta chain comes out of a study of T cells in localized non-small cell lung cancer. Measured with immunoSEQ multiplex PCR; TCRdb has only the in-frame clones, and not every one. Among more than 1,000 clones listed, around 25% were seen once. The receptor's source is a female donor of 60 years or more with stage I squamous cell lung carcinoma. Sequenced material: normal lung tissue next to the tumor, taken before any cancer treatment.

The CDR3 region has the DNA TGTGCCAGCAGCGCCGACGGACAGGGGCGAGAGACCCAGTACTTC. Translated, it gives CASSADGQGRETQYF. The chain couples TRBV9 to TRBJ2-5, with 9 bases matching TRBD1. Germline CDR1 SGDLS, CDR2 YYNGEE. V shed 3 bases and J 4 bases; nucleotides not matched to a gene: 7. This CDR3 region has 15 residues.